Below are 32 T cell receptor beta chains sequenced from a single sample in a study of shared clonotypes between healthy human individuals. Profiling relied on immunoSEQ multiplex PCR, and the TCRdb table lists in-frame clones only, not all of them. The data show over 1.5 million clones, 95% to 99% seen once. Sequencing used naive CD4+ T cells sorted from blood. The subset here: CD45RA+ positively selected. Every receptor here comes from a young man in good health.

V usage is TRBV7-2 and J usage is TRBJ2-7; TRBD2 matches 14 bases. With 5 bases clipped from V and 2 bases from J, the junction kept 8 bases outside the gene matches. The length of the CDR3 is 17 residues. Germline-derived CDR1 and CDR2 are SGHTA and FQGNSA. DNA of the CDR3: TGTGCCAGCAGCCCCGGACTAGCGGGAGGTAACCCCTACGAGCAGTACTTC. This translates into CASSPGLAGGNPYEQYF.

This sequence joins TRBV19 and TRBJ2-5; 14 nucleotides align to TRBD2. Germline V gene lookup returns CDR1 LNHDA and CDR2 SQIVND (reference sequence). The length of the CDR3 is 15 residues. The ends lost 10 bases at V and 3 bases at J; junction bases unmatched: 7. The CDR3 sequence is CAKGLAGVHKETQYF. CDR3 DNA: TGTGCCAAGGGACTAGCGGGAGTCCACAAAGAGACCCAGTACTTC.

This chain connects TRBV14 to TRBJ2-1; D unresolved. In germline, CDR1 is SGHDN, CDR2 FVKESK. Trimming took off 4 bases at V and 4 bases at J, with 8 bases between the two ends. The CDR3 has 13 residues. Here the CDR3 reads CASSLGVYNEQFF. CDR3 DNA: TGTGCCAGCAGCCTGGGTGTATACAATGAGCAGTTCTTC.

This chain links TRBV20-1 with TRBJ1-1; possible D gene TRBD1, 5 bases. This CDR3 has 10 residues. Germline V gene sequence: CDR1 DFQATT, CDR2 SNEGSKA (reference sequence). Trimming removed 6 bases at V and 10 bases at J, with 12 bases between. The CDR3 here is CSAREAVAFF. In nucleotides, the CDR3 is TGCAGTGCCAGGGAGGCGGTAGCTTTCTTT.

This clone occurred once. CDR3 DNA sequence: TGTGCCGCGAAAGCAGGGGGCGGGGGGGCAGATACGCAGTATTTT. This encodes CAAKAGGGGADTQYF. J is TRBJ2-3 and V is TRBV27; maybe TRBD2 (9 bases). The CDR3 runs 15 residues. The germline CDR1 and CDR2 sequences are MNHEY and SMNVEV (reference sequence). Trimming cost V 11 bases and J 4 bases, with 22 bases left between them.

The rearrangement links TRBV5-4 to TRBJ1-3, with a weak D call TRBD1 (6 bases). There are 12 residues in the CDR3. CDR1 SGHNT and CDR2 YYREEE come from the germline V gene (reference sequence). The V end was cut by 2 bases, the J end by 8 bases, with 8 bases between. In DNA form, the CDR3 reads TGTGCCAGCAGCTTACAGGGAGACACCATATATTTT. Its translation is CASSLQGDTIYF.

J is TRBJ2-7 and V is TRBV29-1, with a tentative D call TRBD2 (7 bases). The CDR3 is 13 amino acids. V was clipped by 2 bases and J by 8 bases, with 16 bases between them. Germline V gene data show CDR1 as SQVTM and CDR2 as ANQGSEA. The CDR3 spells CSVEQGRVGKQYF. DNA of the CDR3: TGCAGCGTTGAACAGGGGAGGGTCGGTAAGCAGTACTTC.

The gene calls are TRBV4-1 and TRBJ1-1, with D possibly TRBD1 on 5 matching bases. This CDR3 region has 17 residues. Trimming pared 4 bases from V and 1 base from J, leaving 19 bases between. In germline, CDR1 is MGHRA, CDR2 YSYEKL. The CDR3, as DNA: TGCGCCAGCAGCCCACCCGGCTTGGGGCTCGGGAACACTGAAGCTTTCTTT. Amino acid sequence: CASSPPGLGLGNTEAFF.

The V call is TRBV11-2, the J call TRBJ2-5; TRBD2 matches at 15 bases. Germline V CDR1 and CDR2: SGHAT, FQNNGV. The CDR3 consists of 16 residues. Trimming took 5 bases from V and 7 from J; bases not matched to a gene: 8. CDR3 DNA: TGTGCCAGCAGCCGGACTAGCGGGAGGGCCGGGGGGACCCAGTACTTC. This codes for CASSRTSGRAGGTQYF.

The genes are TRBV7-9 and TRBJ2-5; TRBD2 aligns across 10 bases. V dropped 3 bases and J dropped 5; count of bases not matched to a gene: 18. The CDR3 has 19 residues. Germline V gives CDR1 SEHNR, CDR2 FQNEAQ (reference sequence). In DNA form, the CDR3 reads TGTGCCAGCAGCTTGGCCTTTAGTGGAGCGGGAGGGCCCATCGAGACCCAGTACTTC. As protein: CASSLAFSGAGGPIETQYF. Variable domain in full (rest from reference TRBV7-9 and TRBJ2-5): DTGVSQNPRHKITKRGQNVTFRCDPISEHNRLYWYRQTLGQGPEFLTYFQNEAQLEKSRLLSDRFSAERPKGSFSTLEIQRTEQGDSAMYLCASSLAFSGAGGPIETQYFGPGTRLLVL.

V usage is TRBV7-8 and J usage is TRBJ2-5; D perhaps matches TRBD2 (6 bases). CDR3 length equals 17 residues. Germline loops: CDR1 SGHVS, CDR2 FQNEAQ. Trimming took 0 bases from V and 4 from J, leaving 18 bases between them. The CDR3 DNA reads TGTGCCAGCAGCTTAGCCAACCTTCCGGGACTGCCAGAGACCCAGTACTTC. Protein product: CASSLANLPGLPETQYF.

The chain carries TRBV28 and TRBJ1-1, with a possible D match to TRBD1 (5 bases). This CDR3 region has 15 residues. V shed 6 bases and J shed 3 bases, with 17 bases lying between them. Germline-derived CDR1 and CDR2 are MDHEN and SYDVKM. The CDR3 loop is CASRGGMGWYTEAFF. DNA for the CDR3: TGTGCCAGCAGGGGGGGAATGGGTTGGTACACTGAAGCTTTCTTT.

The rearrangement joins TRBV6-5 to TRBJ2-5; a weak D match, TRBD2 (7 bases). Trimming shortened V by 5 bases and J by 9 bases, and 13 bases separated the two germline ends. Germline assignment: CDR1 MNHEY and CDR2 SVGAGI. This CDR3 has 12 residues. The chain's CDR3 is CASSPKGGAQYF. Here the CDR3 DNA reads TGTGCCAGCAGTCCGAAGGGGGGGGCCCAGTACTTC.

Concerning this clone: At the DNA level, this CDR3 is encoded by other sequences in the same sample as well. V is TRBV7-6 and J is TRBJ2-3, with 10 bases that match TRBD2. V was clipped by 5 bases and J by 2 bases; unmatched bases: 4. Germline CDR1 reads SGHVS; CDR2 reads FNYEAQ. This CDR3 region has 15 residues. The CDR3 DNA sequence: TGTGCCAGCAGCCTAGGGACTAGCGCCACAGATACGCAGTATTTT. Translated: CASSLGTSATDTQYF.

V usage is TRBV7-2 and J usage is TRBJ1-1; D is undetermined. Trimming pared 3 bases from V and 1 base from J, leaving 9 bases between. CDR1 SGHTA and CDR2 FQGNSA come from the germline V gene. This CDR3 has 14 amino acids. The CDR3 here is CASSFSPGNTEAFF. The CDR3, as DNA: TGTGCCAGCAGCTTTTCCCCGGGGAACACTGAAGCTTTCTTT.

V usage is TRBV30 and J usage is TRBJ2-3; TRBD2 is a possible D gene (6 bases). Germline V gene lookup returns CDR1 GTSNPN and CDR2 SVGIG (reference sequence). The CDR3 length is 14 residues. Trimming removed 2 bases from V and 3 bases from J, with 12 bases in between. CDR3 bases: TGTGCCTGGAGTCTAAGGAGGGTAACAGATACGCAGTATTTT. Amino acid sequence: CAWSLRRVTDTQYF.

CDR3 loop: CASSPSGAGNTGELFF. The CDR3 nucleotides read TGTGCCAGCTCACCCTCGGGGGCTGGAAATACCGGGGAGCTGTTTTTT. V gene TRBV18 combines with J gene TRBJ2-2; the D call may be TRBD1 or TRBD2 (6 bases each). Germline CDR1 KGHSH, CDR2 LQKENI. This CDR3 spans 16 amino acids. Trimming removed 3 bases from V and 5 bases from J, with 16 bases in between.

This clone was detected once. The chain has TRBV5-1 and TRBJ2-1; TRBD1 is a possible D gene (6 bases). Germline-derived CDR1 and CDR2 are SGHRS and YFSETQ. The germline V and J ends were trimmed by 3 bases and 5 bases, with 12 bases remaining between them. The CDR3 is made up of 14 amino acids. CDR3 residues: CASSSGQINNEQFF. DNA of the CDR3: TGCGCCAGCAGCTCGGGACAAATTAACAATGAGCAGTTCTTC.

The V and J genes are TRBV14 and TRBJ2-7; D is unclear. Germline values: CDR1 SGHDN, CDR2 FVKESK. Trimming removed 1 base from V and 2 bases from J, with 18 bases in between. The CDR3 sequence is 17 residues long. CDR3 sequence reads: CASSQGWKTGNPYEQYF. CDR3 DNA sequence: TGTGCCAGCAGCCAAGGGTGGAAGACCGGTAACCCCTACGAGCAGTACTTC.

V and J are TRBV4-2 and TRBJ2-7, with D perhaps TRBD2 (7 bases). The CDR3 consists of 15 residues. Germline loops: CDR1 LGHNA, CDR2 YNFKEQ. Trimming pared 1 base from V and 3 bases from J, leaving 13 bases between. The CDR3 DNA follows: TGTGCCAGCAGCCAAGGCACAGGGAGGGGCTACGAGCAGTACTTC. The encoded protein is CASSQGTGRGYEQYF.

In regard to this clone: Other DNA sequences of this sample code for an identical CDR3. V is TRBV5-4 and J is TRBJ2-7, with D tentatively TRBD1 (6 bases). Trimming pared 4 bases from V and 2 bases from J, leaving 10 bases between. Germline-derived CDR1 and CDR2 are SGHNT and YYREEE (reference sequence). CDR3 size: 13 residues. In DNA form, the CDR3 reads TGTGCCAGCAGCCCCGGACAGACCTACGAGCAGTACTTC. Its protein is CASSPGQTYEQYF.

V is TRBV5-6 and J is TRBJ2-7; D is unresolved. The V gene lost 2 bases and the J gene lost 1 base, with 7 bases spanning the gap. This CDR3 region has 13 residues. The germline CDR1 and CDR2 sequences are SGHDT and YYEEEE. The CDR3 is CASSLTGSYEQYF. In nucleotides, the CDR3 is TGTGCCAGCAGCTTAACCGGATCCTACGAGCAGTACTTC. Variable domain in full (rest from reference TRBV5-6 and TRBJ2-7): DAGVTQSPTHLIKTRGQQVTLRCSPKSGHDTVSWYQQALGQGPQFIFQYYEEEERQRGNFPDRFSGHQFPNYSSELNVNALLLGDSALYLCASSLTGSYEQYFGPGTRLTVT.

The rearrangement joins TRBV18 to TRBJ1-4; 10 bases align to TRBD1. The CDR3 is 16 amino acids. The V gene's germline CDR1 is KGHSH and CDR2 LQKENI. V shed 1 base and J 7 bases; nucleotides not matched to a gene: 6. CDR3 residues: CASSPLSGTGVEKLFF. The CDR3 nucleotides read TGTGCCAGCTCACCACTTTCCGGGACAGGGGTTGAAAAACTGTTTTTT.

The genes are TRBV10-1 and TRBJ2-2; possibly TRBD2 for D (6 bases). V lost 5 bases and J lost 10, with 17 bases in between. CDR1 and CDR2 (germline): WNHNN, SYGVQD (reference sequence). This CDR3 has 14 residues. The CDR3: CASSRRDSQEELFF. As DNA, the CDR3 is TGCGCCAGCAGTCGCCGGGACTCCCAGGAGGAGCTGTTTTTT.

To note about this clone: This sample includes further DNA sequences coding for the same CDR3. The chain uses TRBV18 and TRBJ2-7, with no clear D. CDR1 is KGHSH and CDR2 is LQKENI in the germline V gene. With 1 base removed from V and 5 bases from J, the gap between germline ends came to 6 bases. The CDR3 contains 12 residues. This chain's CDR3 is CASSPQGDEQYF. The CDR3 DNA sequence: TGTGCCAGCTCACCACAGGGTGACGAGCAGTACTTC.

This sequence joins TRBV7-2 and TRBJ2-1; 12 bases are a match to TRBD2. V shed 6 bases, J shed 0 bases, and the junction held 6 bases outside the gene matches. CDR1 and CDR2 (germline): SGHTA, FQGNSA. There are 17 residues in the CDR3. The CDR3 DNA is TGTGCCAGCAGTCCAGGGGGACTAGCGGGCTCCTACAATGAGCAGTTCTTC. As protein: CASSPGGLAGSYNEQFF.

This CDR3 is CASGLAGLELYNEQFF. CDR3 DNA sequence: TGTGCCAGCGGATTAGCGGGACTAGAGCTCTACAATGAGCAGTTCTTC. The chain uses TRBV28 and TRBJ2-1, with 8 nucleotides matching TRBD2. The V and J ends lost 8 bases and 3 bases, in that order; junction bases with no gene match: 12. Germline lookup yields CDR1 MDHEN and CDR2 SYDVKM. The CDR3 totals 16 residues.

The DNA of the CDR3 is TGTGCCAGCAGTTATACAGTAAACACTGAAGCTTTCTTT. It codes for CASSYTVNTEAFF. The gene calls are TRBV6-5 and TRBJ1-1, with unresolved D. The V gene's germline CDR1 is MNHEY and CDR2 SVGAGI. Between the trimmed V and J ends, which lost 3 bases and 2 bases, there was a span of 7 bases. The CDR3 consists of 13 residues.

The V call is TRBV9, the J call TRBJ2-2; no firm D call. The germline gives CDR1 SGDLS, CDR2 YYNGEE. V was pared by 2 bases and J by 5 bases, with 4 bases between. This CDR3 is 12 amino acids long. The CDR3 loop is CASSVWTGELFF. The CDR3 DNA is TGTGCCAGCAGCGTCTGGACCGGGGAGCTGTTTTTT. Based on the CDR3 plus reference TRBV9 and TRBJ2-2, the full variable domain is DSGVTQTPKHLITATGQRVTLRCSPRSGDLSVYWYQQSLDQGLQFLIQYYNGEERAKGNILERFSAQQFPDLHSELNLSSLELGDSALYFCASSVWTGELFFGEGSRLTVL.

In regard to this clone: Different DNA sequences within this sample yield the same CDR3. CDR3 residues: CASSLGNEQYF. The CDR3 DNA reads TGTGCCAGCAGCTTAGGCAACGAGCAGTACTTC. The chain employs TRBV7-2 and TRBJ2-7; D is undetermined. V lost 1 base and J lost 5, with 3 bases in between. CDR1 is SGHTA and CDR2 is FQGNSA in the germline V gene. The CDR3 consists of 11 residues.

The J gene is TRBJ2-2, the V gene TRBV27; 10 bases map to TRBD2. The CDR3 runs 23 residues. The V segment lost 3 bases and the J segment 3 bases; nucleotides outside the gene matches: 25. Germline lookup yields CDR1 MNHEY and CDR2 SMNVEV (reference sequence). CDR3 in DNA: TGTGCCAGCAGTTTGCGTCGGGACCCCGGACCGGGACTAGCGCCTCGGGACACCGGGGAGCTGTTTTTT. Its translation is CASSLRRDPGPGLAPRDTGELFF.

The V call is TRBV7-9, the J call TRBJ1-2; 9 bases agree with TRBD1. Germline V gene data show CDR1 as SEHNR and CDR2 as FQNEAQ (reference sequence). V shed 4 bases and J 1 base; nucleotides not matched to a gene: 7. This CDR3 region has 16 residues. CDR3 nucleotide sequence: TGTGCCAGCAGCTCCGCCGGACAGGGGCTTAACTATGGCTACACCTTC. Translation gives CASSSAGQGLNYGYTF.